This section outlines one T cell receptor beta chain sequence together with its context. Its specificity is not known. Trimming shortened V by 3 bases and J by 8 bases, and 10 bases separated the two germline ends. CDR3 size: 13 residues. CDR1 MGHDK and CDR2 SYGVNS come from the germline V gene. The sample is drawn from a study of cytomegalovirus exposure and HLA in healthy donors. Overall study results and limits: A list of 150 or so TCR beta chains associated with cytomegalovirus was given. CMV serostatus alone was available as immune exposure information. Later on, an analysis tied approximately 15,000 TCR beta sequences to HLA alleles at 0.05 false discovery rate.

The PCR employed 60 Vbeta primers together with 13 Jbeta primers. Measured with immunoSEQ multiplex PCR; TCRdb has only the in-frame clones, and not every one. This table holds about 80,000 clones, around 75% found once. The receptor was derived from a woman in her thirties or forties in good health and CMV-seronegative. The gene calls are TRBV25-1 and TRBJ1-4; a possible D gene is TRBD1 (5 bases). Specimen: PBMCs. This chain's CDR3 is CASSDRVKEKLFF. DNA for the CDR3: TGTGCCAGCAGTGACAGGGTGAAGGAAAAACTGTTTTTT. The full variable domain, its missing parts supplied by reference TRBV25-1 and TRBJ1-4, is EADIYQTPRYLVIGTGKKITLECSQTMGHDKMYWYQQDPGMELHLIHYSYGVNSTEKGDLSSESTVSRIRTEHFPLTLESARPSHTSQYLCASSDRVKEKLFFGSGTQLSVL.